The 32 T cell receptor beta chains listed next were all sequenced from one sample in a study of metastatic and nonmetastatic thyroid tumors (dated by TCRdb to about 2020). The library was prepared using PCR. Sequencing used an Illumina HiSeq 4000. TCRdb reran the public reads through fastp at Q25 and MiXCR, keeping productive beta chains. In this sample the table shows tens of thousands of clones, roughly 27% of which occur a single time. Of the sample, 11% to 15% falls within the top ten clones. No patient had received any treatment before thyroid surgery. What was sequenced was tumor tissue. These receptor sequences come from a male donor with papillary thyroid cancer or a benign thyroid nodule (not recorded which). Some clones in this sample may be carry-over from other donors' samples.

This clone was detected many times. CDR3 bases: TGTGCCAGCAGTGACAGGGAGCATCAGCCCCAGCATTTT. It codes for CASSDREHQPQHF. V is TRBV6-1 and J is TRBJ1-5; a possible D gene is TRBD1 (5 bases). The CDR3 is 13 amino acids. Germline assignment: CDR1 MNHNS and CDR2 SASEGT. V lost 3 bases and J lost 5, with 8 bases in between.

This clone has a handful of counts. This sequence joins TRBV6-1 and TRBJ2-2, with D perhaps TRBD1 (6 bases). Germline lookup yields CDR1 MNHNS and CDR2 SASEGT. V was clipped by 5 bases and J by 5 bases, with 18 bases between them. The CDR3 sequence is 16 residues long. CDR3: CASSTRVGGMTGELFF. The CDR3 nucleotides read TGTGCCAGCAGTACCCGGGTAGGGGGAATGACCGGGGAGCTGTTTTTT.

The genes are TRBV20-1 and TRBJ2-3, with a possible D match to TRBD1 (5 bases). The CDR3 consists of 13 residues. Germline CDR1 DFQATT, CDR2 SNEGSKA (reference sequence). V was trimmed by 5 bases and J by 3 bases, leaving 12 bases between them. The CDR3 coding sequence is TGCAGTGCTCCCAGGGAAGGTACAGATACGCAGTATTTT. It specifies CSAPREGTDTQYF.

This chain links TRBV7-2 with TRBJ1-5, with unresolved D. This CDR3 has 15 amino acids. Per the germline V gene, CDR1 is SGHTA and CDR2 is FQGNSA. V lost 1 base, J lost 3 bases, and 10 bases lay in between. The DNA of the CDR3 is TGTGCCAGCAGCTTAGTTTCTTCGATCAATCAGCCCCAGCATTTT. Residues: CASSLVSSINQPQHF.

In this sample, this clone turned up a few times. The V and J genes are TRBV6-1 and TRBJ2-3; no definite D call. The CDR3 has 12 residues. The germline gives CDR1 MNHNS, CDR2 SASEGT. V dropped 8 bases and J dropped 5 bases, with 11 bases sitting between them. The CDR3 nucleotides read TGTGCCAGCGACGGGTCCGGAGATACGCAGTATTTT. As protein: CASDGSGDTQYF.

The gene calls are TRBV4-1 and TRBJ2-7, with TRBD1 identical over 9 bases. CDR1 and CDR2 (germline): MGHRA, YSYEKL. The CDR3 consists of 16 residues. With V trimmed by 3 bases and J by 6 bases, 12 bases remained unmatched. CDR3 residues: CASSQIGQGIMGEQYF. Written as DNA, the CDR3 is TGCGCCAGCAGCCAGATTGGACAGGGGATAATGGGCGAGCAGTACTTC.

The V gene is TRBV6-1, the J gene TRBJ2-3, with 7 bases lining up with TRBD2. The CDR3 runs 15 residues. The V and J ends lost 0 bases and 4 bases, in that order; junction bases with no gene match: 4. Germline CDR1 reads MNHNS; CDR2 reads SASEGT. CDR3 bases: TGTGCCAGCAGTGAAGCGGCTAGCGGTCCAGATACGCAGTATTTT. It specifies CASSEAASGPDTQYF.

This clone showed up just a few times. V usage is TRBV6-2 or TRBV6-3 and J usage is TRBJ2-7; perhaps TRBD1 as D (5 bases). V lost 10 bases, J lost 6 bases, and 16 bases lay in between. Germline loops: CDR1 MNHEY, CDR2 SVGEGT. This CDR3 is built from 12 residues. In DNA form, the CDR3 reads TGTGCCACCCGCTGGGGCCGCGGCGAGCAGTACTTC. It is translated as CATRWGRGEQYF.

By sample fraction, this clone is medium-sized (0.01 to 0.1%). V gene TRBV7-9 combines with J gene TRBJ2-1; D is undetermined. V lost 3 bases to trimming and J lost 3 bases, with 3 bases between them. The CDR3 is 12 residues long. Germline V gives CDR1 SEHNR, CDR2 FQNEAQ (reference sequence). CDR3 bases: TGTGCCAGCAGCTTCGACTACAATGAGCAGTTCTTC. Translating it yields CASSFDYNEQFF.

The rearrangement links TRBV6-5 to TRBJ1-1; 10 positions agree with TRBD1. Germline CDR1 reads MNHEY; CDR2 reads SVGAGI. CDR3 length: 17 amino acids. J was trimmed by 3 bases and V by 4 bases; bases with no gene match: 11. The CDR3 here is CASSSTGTGESYTEAFF. CDR3 DNA: TGTGCCAGCAGTTCTACCGGGACAGGGGAATCGTACACTGAAGCTTTCTTT.

Within the sample, this clone is large. As DNA, the CDR3 is TGTGCCAGCAGTTTATCGTTTACAGGATACAATGAGCAGTTCTTC. Protein sequence: CASSLSFTGYNEQFF. The genes are TRBV27 and TRBJ2-1; D possibly corresponds to TRBD1 (5 bases). The CDR3 spans 15 residues. Trimming removed 0 bases at V and 4 bases at J, with 10 bases between. The germline CDR1 and CDR2 sequences are MNHEY and SMNVEV (reference sequence).

The chain recombines TRBV20-1 with TRBJ1-2; the D is unclear. CDR1 is DFQATT, CDR2 SNEGSKA, per germline (reference sequence). CDR3 length equals 13 residues. The V end lost 3 bases, the J end lost 4 bases, and 12 bases lay between the germline ends. In nucleotides, the CDR3 is TGCAGTGCTAGCGGGAGGGTGAGCTATGGCTACACCTTC. Its translation is CSASGRVSYGYTF.

This clone is medium-sized within its sample. The genes are TRBV5-1 and TRBJ1-3, with no clear D. Per germline, CDR1 SGHRS and CDR2 YFSETQ. This CDR3 contains 15 residues. The germline V and J ends were trimmed by 5 bases and 0 bases, with 12 bases remaining between them. The CDR3 bases are TGCGCCAGCAGTCGAGACATGCCCTCTGGAAACACCATATATTTT. This encodes CASSRDMPSGNTIYF.

By share of the sample, this clone is medium-sized (0.01 to 0.1%). The rearrangement uses TRBV24-1 and TRBJ2-2, with a possible D match to TRBD2 (6 bases). Germline CDR1 and CDR2: KGHDR and SFDVKD. This CDR3 has 14 amino acids. V shed 4 bases and J shed 8 bases, with 13 bases lying between them. The chain's CDR3 is CATSEGTGWGELFF. CDR3 nucleotides: TGTGCCACCAGTGAGGGGACTGGTTGGGGGGAGCTGTTTTTT.

This clone was recorded many times. This rearrangement joins TRBV7-6 to TRBJ1-4; weak D call: TRBD1 (5 bases). V dropped 4 bases and J dropped 5 bases, with 17 bases sitting between them. Germline V gene data show CDR1 as SGHVS and CDR2 as FNYEAQ. There are 16 residues in the CDR3. In DNA, the CDR3 is TGTGCCAGCAGCTCCGCCGGGGGGGGGATAAATGAAAAACTGTTTTTT. Encoded protein: CASSSAGGGINEKLFF.

The V and J genes are TRBV4-2 and TRBJ2-3; D gene ambiguous. Germline CDR1 reads LGHNA; CDR2 reads YNFKEQ. Trimming pared 1 base from V and 2 bases from J, leaving 13 bases between. The CDR3 totals 16 residues. The CDR3 here is CASSQGVRVVTDTQYF. As DNA, the CDR3 is TGTGCCAGCAGCCAAGGGGTTCGGGTGGTCACAGATACGCAGTATTTT.

The chain couples TRBV6-5 to TRBJ1-6; unclear D gene. CDR3 size: 15 residues. CDR1 is MNHEY, CDR2 SVGAGI, per germline. Trimming stripped 0 bases from V and 5 bases from J, with 8 bases between. Written as DNA, the CDR3 is TGTGCCAGCAGTTACTCGCCGGGAAATAATTCACCCCTCCACTTT. Its translation: CASSYSPGNNSPLHF.

V and J are TRBV20-1 and TRBJ2-7; 10 nucleotides line up with TRBD2. The CDR3 sequence is 15 residues long. Germline trimming cut 1 base from V and 2 bases from J; bases unmatched to any gene: 5. From germline, CDR1 is DFQATT and CDR2 SNEGSKA (reference sequence). The CDR3 nucleotides are TGCAGTGCTAGAGCCCCAAGCGGGAGGGCCTACGAGCAGTACTTC. Translating it yields CSARAPSGRAYEQYF.

This clone was found once. The gene calls are TRBV20-1 and TRBJ2-5; 11 bases agree with TRBD2. This CDR3 region has 17 residues. Germline-derived CDR1 and CDR2 are DFQATT and SNEGSKA (reference sequence). J lost 1 base, V lost 1 base, and 8 bases had no gene match. In nucleotides, the CDR3 is TGCAGTGCTAGAGGTGGGGGGACTAGCGGACCCCAAGAGACCCAGTACTTC. Its translation is CSARGGGTSGPQETQYF.

The V call is TRBV12-3 or TRBV12-4, the J call TRBJ2-7, with a possible D match to TRBD1 (5 bases). Trimming stripped 8 bases from V and 4 bases from J, with 15 bases between. This CDR3 is 13 amino acids long. The CDR3 loop reads CASLRAGSYEQYF. As DNA, the CDR3 is TGTGCCAGCCTCCGAGCAGGGTCGTACGAGCAGTACTTC.

As for this clone: At one of its ends the junction is not consistent with the germline gene, which may arise from a read error. The J gene is TRBJ2-7, the V gene TRBV20-1; possible D gene TRBD2, 6 bases. The CDR3 runs to 14 residues. Per the germline V gene, CDR1 is DFQATT and CDR2 is SNEGSKA (reference sequence). The CDR3, as DNA: TGCAGTGCTAGAGATGCCGCGCGGGACTGGGAGCAGTGCTTC. Protein: CSARDAARDWEQCF.

The rearrangement joins TRBV30 to TRBJ2-6; tentative D call: TRBD2 (5 bases). Germline V gene lookup returns CDR1 GTSNPN and CDR2 SVGIG (reference sequence). V was pared by 7 bases and J by 2 bases, with 9 bases between. The CDR3 is made up of 13 amino acids. The CDR3 loop reads CASGGAGANVLTF. Written as DNA, the CDR3 is TGTGCCTCAGGAGGAGCTGGGGCCAACGTCCTGACTTTC.

This chain links TRBV10-3 with TRBJ1-2, with D possibly matching TRBD1 (5 bases). The germline gives CDR1 ENHRY, CDR2 SYGVKD. With 2 bases removed from V and 2 bases from J, the gap between germline ends came to 9 bases. CDR3 size: 14 residues. CDR3 region: CAISEGAVNYGYTF. The CDR3 DNA is TGTGCCATCAGTGAGGGGGCTGTAAACTATGGCTACACCTTC.

The chain couples TRBV11-1 to TRBJ2-1; no clear D gene. The CDR3 runs to 15 residues. From germline, CDR1 is SGHAT and CDR2 FQDESV (reference sequence). Trimming pared 1 base from V and 1 base from J, leaving 8 bases between. CDR3 region: CASSLGSISYNEQFF. The CDR3 DNA reads TGTGCCAGCAGCTTAGGGAGCATATCCTACAATGAGCAGTTCTTC.

This clone was seen more than once but under ten times. V gene TRBV20-1 combines with J gene TRBJ2-7; the D call may be TRBD1 or TRBD2 (5 bases each). This CDR3 contains 13 residues. Germline V gene sequence: CDR1 DFQATT, CDR2 SNEGSKA (reference sequence). The germline V and J ends were trimmed by 3 bases and 2 bases, with 11 bases remaining between them. The CDR3 loop is CSASLRDPYEQYF. The CDR3 bases are TGCAGTGCTAGTTTGAGGGACCCCTACGAGCAGTACTTC.

This clone was counted many times. The rearrangement joins TRBV6-6 to TRBJ2-5; perhaps TRBD1 as D (6 bases). Germline CDR1 reads MNHNY; CDR2 reads SVGAGI (reference sequence). V lost 2 bases and J 0 bases, leaving 7 bases between the germline ends. The CDR3 loop spans 14 amino acids. This CDR3 is CASSYRGNQETQYF. CDR3 nucleotides: TGTGCCAGCAGTTACAGGGGGAACCAAGAGACCCAGTACTTC.

V gene TRBV5-1 combines with J gene TRBJ1-6; D is uncertain. V lost 2 bases and J lost 9, with 12 bases in between. CDR1 SGHRS and CDR2 YFSETQ come from the germline V gene. The CDR3 contains 14 residues. This chain's CDR3 is CASSFDRGSSPLHF. The DNA of the CDR3 is TGCGCCAGCAGCTTCGACCGGGGTAGTTCACCCCTCCACTTT.

This clone was counted between two and nine times. J is TRBJ2-2 and V is TRBV7-3; D remains ambiguous. This CDR3 has 14 residues. Per the germline V gene, CDR1 is SGHTA and CDR2 is FQGTGA. Deletions cut 7 bases from V and 4 bases from J, with 13 bases between. CDR3 nucleotide sequence: TGTGCCAGCACCTTTGGGGAATTCACCGGGGAGCTGTTTTTT. Its translation: CASTFGEFTGELFF. Combining the CDR3 with reference TRBV7-3 and TRBJ2-2 gives the whole variable domain GAGVSQTPSNKVTEKGKYVELRCDPISGHTALYWYRQSLGQGPEFLIYFQGTGAADDSGLPNDRFFAVRPEGSVSTLKIQRTERGDSAVYLCASTFGEFTGELFFGEGSRLTVL.

The rearrangement joins TRBV18 to TRBJ2-2, with D hard to call. This CDR3 comprises 13 residues. V dropped 3 bases and J dropped 1 base, with 3 bases sitting between them. Per the germline V gene, CDR1 is KGHSH and CDR2 is LQKENI. Here the CDR3 reads CASSPENTGELFF. The CDR3 nucleotides are TGTGCCAGCTCACCGGAGAACACCGGGGAGCTGTTTTTT.

CDR3 sequence reads: CASSLGGDYNSPLHF. CDR3 sequence (DNA): TGTGCCAGCAGTTTAGGGGGGGACTATAATTCACCCCTCCACTTT. This chain connects TRBV27 to TRBJ1-6; a weak D match, TRBD1 (5 bases). Germline assignment: CDR1 MNHEY and CDR2 SMNVEV (reference sequence). Trimming removed 2 bases from V and 3 bases from J, with 8 bases in between. The CDR3 covers 15 residues.

This clone showed up just a few times. V gene TRBV6-6 combines with J gene TRBJ1-6; D call uncertain. This CDR3 region has 13 residues. Germline V gene lookup returns CDR1 MNHNY and CDR2 SVGAGI (reference sequence). The V end was cut by 2 bases, the J end by 5 bases, with 4 bases between. The CDR3 coding sequence is TGTGCCAGCAGTTACCGGGATAATTCACCCCTCCACTTT. This translates into CASSYRDNSPLHF.

This clone was seen a few times. The gene calls are TRBV11-2 and TRBJ2-3; 14 nucleotides match TRBD2. The length of the CDR3 is 16 residues. The J segment lost 3 bases and the V segment lost 5 bases, leaving 4 bases of the junction unmatched. Per germline, CDR1 SGHAT and CDR2 FQNNGV. DNA for the CDR3: TGTGCCAGCAGCCCGGGGACTAGCGGGAGAACAGATACGCAGTATTTT. Protein product: CASSPGTSGRTDTQYF.